The TCR beta chain under discussion was sequenced for a study of blood T cell repertoires in COVID-19 (TCRdb year 2020). In the study overall: Samples covering the acute and convalescent phases of COVID-19 were provided by collaborators in the United States, Italy and Spain. A freely available public database, intended as a resource for researchers studying the immune response to SARS-CoV-2, is where the repertoires were released. A de-identified subject ID, COVID-19 status, age in years and sex were almost always included in the sample metadata. The material from the prospective study consisted of cDNA or gDNA derived from T cells, B-cell-depleted T cells, or PBMCs. Samples were obtained from the ongoing ImmuneRACE study (first 160 participants) and from 950 to 1,500 subjects provided by 6 global collaborators. Where available, HLA class I and class II types were taken from metadata supplied by the sample provider and were not determined by assay-based typing. Subjects who had been exposed to COVID-19, were actively infected with it, or had recovered from it provided the deeply sampled blood TCRbeta repertoires that made up the dataset. Points the paper makes about the study in general: The amount of clinical and demographic metadata varied by source and participant and was provided uncurated.

Whole blood was collected in K2EDTA tubes by collaborating institutions according to the institutions' own protocols. For TCRbeta analysis, collaborators shipped samples in one of three forms: frozen whole blood, isolated PBMCs, or DNA extracted from either of those sample types. Trimming removed 2 bases from V and 4 bases from J; the gene matches leave 7 bases unexplained. Taken from the germline V gene, the CDR1 and CDR2 loops are SGHTA and FQGNSA. There are 16 amino acids in the CDR3, from cysteine to phenylalanine inclusive. Only the CDR3 portion is preserved as DNA: 48 bases, with reading frame beginning at the first base. The immunoSEQ Assay, a bias-controlled multiplex PCR, was used to amplify TCRbeta CDR3 regions from genomic DNA. Regarding the original processing steps: Within the assay, amplification of reference gene primers was used to estimate how many nucleated cells each sample contained. Sequence reads were collapsed and filtered to measure the absolute abundance of every unique TCRbeta CDR3 rearrangement. For each sample, productive Simpson clonality was calculated as the square root of Simpson's diversity index across productive rearrangements. What TCRdb holds here is the immuneACCESS table cut down to in-frame rearrangements. Part of the clones is not present; checked against another copy, under half of the missing clones reflect an unresolved V gene, and the others are unexplained. That table is the source of V, J and clone size, and D and trimming were worked out from the DNA. Here the sample has some 69,000 clones; 65% to 85% occur a single time. The biggest ten clones account for about 17% of the sample.

On this clone: Its antigen specificity is not known. Per-base quality was not reported, and no clone a single base away is much larger than it.

Material: peripheral blood. This TCR was sampled from a man aged 55 to 70 with acute or convalescent COVID-19. Recombination connected TRBV7-2 to TRBJ1-5, with TRBD1 matching 8 junction bases. In nucleotide form, the sequence is TGTGCCAGCAGCTTATCGGGACAGGCGGGGAATCAGCCCCAGCATTTT. This yields the protein CASSLSGQAGNQPQHF.